The source of this TCR beta chain is a study of CD8 T cells in ankylosing spondylitis. This clonotype showed up just a few times. Its antigen is unidentified. Germline CDR1 reads MNHNS; CDR2 reads SASEGT. Trimming took off 6 bases at V and 1 base at J, with 12 bases between the two ends. The CDR3 loop spans 14 amino acids. Study findings and constraints: With a CD8+ phenotype, disease-linked clones were relatively rare in peripheral blood. Significant enrichment of disease-linked clones was reported in matched ankylosing spondylitis synovial fluid. Ankylosing spondylitis blood seemed to carry a telltale TCR beta motif made of about 8 highly homologous variants. Earlier work had already found some motif variants in reactive arthritis synovial fluid and blood.

Generation of TCR beta libraries employed quantitative 5'-RACE incorporating molecular barcodes. From the 5' RACE reads, TCRdb called clonotypes with MiXCR, one entry per CDR3 protein. The sample contains fewer than 750,000 distinct CDR3 sequences, around 20% of which appear only once. This TCR was sampled from a male donor with ankylosing spondylitis. The chain uses TRBV6-1 and TRBJ1-1; D gene uncertain. Sequencing used blood, either unsorted or a sorted T cell fraction (not recorded which). The CDR3 DNA reads as TGTGCCAGCAGCCGGACGGCGGCGAACACTGAAGCTTTCTTT. This translates into CASSRTAANTEAFF.